This is a list of T cell receptor beta chains from one sample in a study of OX40 agonist ivuxolimab in advanced cancers. Some clones are missing from TCRdb's copy, which holds only in-frame ones; the method was immunoSEQ multiplex PCR. The top ten hold approximately 1.5% of the sample, which has about 53,000 clones, over 75% seen once. The starting material was CD4+ or CD8+ T cells sorted from blood, obtained in a trial of the OX40 agonist ivuxolimab. The receptors were sampled from an adult with an advanced solid tumor such as melanoma, head and neck, liver or kidney cancer. Both conserved end residues are part of each CDR3. The order of the fields is CDR3 length, J gene, V gene, D gene, clone size, CDR3 DNA, CDR3 protein. D genes are given only for firm matches. Rows give clone size only sometimes, using once, few, many, or a class for an expanded clone.

len: 15; j_gene: TRBJ2-7; v_gene: TRBV5-1; d_gene: .; abundance: once; CDR3nt: TGCGCCAGCAGCCGTACCGGGGACAATTTACGCGAGCAGTACTTC; CDR3aa: CASSRTGDNLREQYF
len: 13; j_gene: TRBJ1-2; v_gene: TRBV2; d_gene: .; abundance: .; CDR3nt: TGTGCCAGCAGTGAAAGACGGCTCTATGGCTACACCTTC; CDR3aa: CASSERRLYGYTF
len: 12; j_gene: TRBJ2-1; v_gene: TRBV2; d_gene: .; abundance: .; CDR3nt: TGTGCCAGCATCTGGGGGGGCAGTGAGCAGTTCTTC; CDR3aa: CASIWGGSEQFF
len: 11; j_gene: TRBJ1-2; v_gene: TRBV29-1; d_gene: .; abundance: .; CDR3nt: TGCAGCGTCCTTATTCGCTATGGCTACACCTTC; CDR3aa: CSVLIRYGYTF
len: 14; j_gene: TRBJ1-4; v_gene: TRBV5-1; d_gene: .; abundance: .; CDR3nt: TGCGCCAGCAGATGGGGGGCAACTAATGAAAAACTGTTTTTT; CDR3aa: CASRWGATNEKLFF
len: 15; j_gene: TRBJ2-3; v_gene: TRBV5-1; d_gene: .; abundance: .; CDR3nt: TGCGCCAGCAGCTTGGGGGGACTGGGCACAGATACGCAGTATTTT; CDR3aa: CASSLGGLGTDTQYF
len: 13; j_gene: TRBJ2-2; v_gene: TRBV30; d_gene: .; abundance: .; CDR3nt: TGTGCCTGGAGTGTAGGCCCCCCGGGGGAGCTGTTTTTT; CDR3aa: CAWSVGPPGELFF
len: 15; j_gene: TRBJ1-6; v_gene: TRBV12-5; d_gene: .; abundance: .; CDR3nt: TGTGCTAGTGGTTCAGACCTCTCCTATAATTCACCCCTCCACTTT; CDR3aa: CASGSDLSYNSPLHF
len: 15; j_gene: TRBJ2-3; v_gene: TRBV6-5; d_gene: TRBD2; abundance: .; CDR3nt: TGTGCCAGCAGACGTGGGACTAGCGGTGCAGATACGCAGTATTTT; CDR3aa: CASRRGTSGADTQYF
len: 15; j_gene: TRBJ1-5; v_gene: TRBV6-1; d_gene: .; abundance: .; CDR3nt: TGTGCCAGCAGTCCCGCCGGGACACCGGCGATGACCCAGCATTTT; CDR3aa: CASSPAGTPAMTQHF
len: 15; j_gene: TRBJ1-2; v_gene: TRBV19; d_gene: .; abundance: .; CDR3nt: TGTGCCAGTAGTACCTCACCTCGACAGACCTATGGCTACACCTTC; CDR3aa: CASSTSPRQTYGYTF
len: 12; j_gene: TRBJ1-1; v_gene: TRBV5-1; d_gene: TRBD1; abundance: .; CDR3nt: TGCGCCAGCAGCTTGGGACAGGGGGGAGCTTTCTTT; CDR3aa: CASSLGQGGAFF
len: 14; j_gene: TRBJ1-1; v_gene: TRBV9; d_gene: .; abundance: few; CDR3nt: TGTGCCAGCAGCCCCGGCCCAGGGAGCACTGAAGCTTTCTTT; CDR3aa: CASSPGPGSTEAFF
len: 14; j_gene: TRBJ2-5; v_gene: TRBV5-1; d_gene: .; abundance: .; CDR3nt: TGCGCCAGCAGCTTGGCACAGCCCCAAGAGACCCAGTACTTC; CDR3aa: CASSLAQPQETQYF
len: 16; j_gene: TRBJ2-2; v_gene: TRBV25-1; d_gene: .; abundance: .; CDR3nt: TGTGCCAGCAGTGAATGGGGCAGGTTGAACACCGGGGAGCTGTTTTTT; CDR3aa: CASSEWGRLNTGELFF
len: 15; j_gene: TRBJ2-2; v_gene: TRBV18; d_gene: .; abundance: .; CDR3nt: TGTGCCAGCTCACCACCGGCTAGCACCACCGGGGAGCTGTTTTTT; CDR3aa: CASSPPASTTGELFF
len: 13; j_gene: TRBJ2-2; v_gene: TRBV29-1; d_gene: .; abundance: .; CDR3nt: TGCAGCGGAGGAGGTGTCCGTGCCGGGGAGCTGTTTTTT; CDR3aa: CSGGGVRAGELFF